Listed here are 17 T cell receptor beta chains from one sample, sequenced in a study of CD8+ T cells in alopecia areata. Extraction of RNA preceded its reverse transcription into cDNA, which served as the sequencing template. Sequencing was performed with immunoSEQ multiplex PCR; in TCRdb, only in-frame clones are kept and a portion is missing. In the table there are over 50,000 clones, about half of which are singletons. The specimen comprised CD8+ T cells sorted from blood, sampled at week 0. Receptors were obtained from a human donor with alopecia areata.

This clone was recorded a few times. The V and J genes are TRBV7-8 and TRBJ2-7; 7 nucleotides align to TRBD2. CDR1 is SGHVS and CDR2 is FQNEAQ in the germline V gene. This CDR3 contains 13 residues. The V and J ends lost 8 bases and 6 bases, in that order; junction bases with no gene match: 10. For the CDR3, the DNA is TGTGCCAGCTCCCCGGGACTAAGGTCCGAGCAGTACTTC. This gives the protein CASSPGLRSEQYF.

The chain combines TRBV15 with TRBJ2-2; either TRBD1 or TRBD2 may fit D (5 bases each). This CDR3 is 17 amino acids long. V lost 4 bases and J 0 bases, leaving 15 bases between the germline ends. Germline CDR1 reads LNHNV; CDR2 reads YYDKDF (reference sequence). The CDR3 sequence: CATSKGWDGANTGELFF. The CDR3 coding sequence is TGTGCCACCAGCAAAGGATGGGACGGGGCGAACACCGGGGAGCTGTTTTTT.

V gene TRBV29-1 combines with J gene TRBJ2-5; either TRBD1 or TRBD2 may supply D (5 bases each). V was shortened by 4 bases and J by 1 base, with 25 bases between the two germline ends. The V gene's germline CDR1 is SQVTM and CDR2 ANQGSEA. The length of the CDR3 is 18 residues. CDR3 sequence reads: CSVGSDRHLPGPQETQYF. CDR3 DNA: TGCAGCGTTGGATCGGACCGCCATCTACCGGGGCCCCAAGAGACCCAGTACTTC.

This clone was recorded once. The chain couples TRBV29-1 to TRBJ1-1; 8 bases match TRBD1. Germline assignment: CDR1 SQVTM and CDR2 ANQGSEA. The V gene end was trimmed by 7 bases and the J gene end by 3 bases; junction bases not matched to a gene: 4. The CDR3 consists of 12 residues. The CDR3 nucleotides read TGCAGCGCAGACAGGGGCGACACTGAAGCTTTCTTT. This codes for CSADRGDTEAFF.

This chain connects TRBV13 to TRBJ2-5, with D unclear. The CDR3 length is 14 residues. CDR1 and CDR2 from the germline V gene are PRHDT and FYEKMQ (reference sequence). The germline V and J ends were trimmed by 2 bases and 1 base, with 8 bases remaining between them. The CDR3 DNA sequence: TGTGCCAGCAGCTTACGGGCGTCCCAAGAGACCCAGTACTTC. Its protein is CASSLRASQETQYF.

A few counts support this clone. This sequence joins TRBV10-3 and TRBJ2-7; TRBD1 matches at 9 bases. The germline gives CDR1 ENHRY, CDR2 SYGVKD. V shed 3 bases and J 3 bases; nucleotides not matched to a gene: 9. The CDR3 length is 16 residues. This CDR3 is CAISEVRQGGGYEQYF. The CDR3 DNA follows: TGTGCCATCAGTGAAGTACGACAGGGGGGGGGCTACGAGCAGTACTTC.

This clone was observed a handful of times. The gene calls are TRBV6-5 and TRBJ2-1; D is perhaps TRBD1 (5 bases). This CDR3 region has 13 residues. Trimming left V 2 bases short and J 3 bases short, with 5 bases between. Germline CDR1 is MNHEY and CDR2 is SVGAGI. The CDR3, as DNA: TGTGCCAGCAGTTACGACAGCTACAATGAGCAGTTCTTC. Amino acid sequence: CASSYDSYNEQFF.

The rearrangement uses TRBV7-9 and TRBJ1-4, with D possibly matching TRBD1 (6 bases). Germline V gene sequence: CDR1 SEHNR, CDR2 FQNEAQ (reference sequence). Trimming removed 5 bases at V and 7 bases at J, with 23 bases between. The CDR3 contains 17 residues. CDR3 DNA: TGTGCCAGCAGCGCTATGAACCTACAGGGACGGGGTGAAAAACTGTTTTTT. As protein: CASSAMNLQGRGEKLFF.

This clone was found a few times. The gene calls are TRBV7-9 and TRBJ2-6; TRBD2 agrees at 7 bases. The CDR3 contains 15 residues. Trimming removed 5 bases from V and 2 bases from J; junction bases left unmatched: 3. Germline CDR1 SEHNR, CDR2 FQNEAQ (reference sequence). The CDR3 loop is CASSVGRAGANVLTF. For the CDR3, the DNA is TGTGCCAGCAGCGTGGGGAGGGCTGGGGCCAACGTCCTGACTTTC.

The chain recombines TRBV13 with TRBJ2-5; maybe TRBD1 (5 bases). Per germline, CDR1 PRHDT and CDR2 FYEKMQ (reference sequence). The V gene lost 2 bases and the J gene lost 4 bases, with 14 bases spanning the gap. This CDR3 is built from 15 residues. CDR3 sequence: CASSLFQGKGETQYF. Written as DNA, the CDR3 is TGTGCCAGCAGCTTATTCCAGGGCAAGGGAGAGACCCAGTACTTC.

The chain couples TRBV9 to TRBJ2-5, with D perhaps assigned TRBD1 or TRBD2 (5 bases each). The CDR3 is 15 amino acids. Per germline, CDR1 SGDLS and CDR2 YYNGEE. V lost 4 bases and J lost 2, with 15 bases in between. CDR3 residues: CASSPGTWGQETQYF. The CDR3 DNA is TGTGCCAGCAGCCCCGGGACCTGGGGTCAAGAGACCCAGTACTTC.

CDR3 nucleotide sequence: TGTGCCACCAGCAGAGGAGGTGTCCTGACTTTC. It yields the protein CATSRGGVLTF. J is TRBJ2-6 and V is TRBV15; D remains unclear. V lost 1 base and J lost 13, with 5 bases in between. The germline CDR1 and CDR2 sequences are LNHNV and YYDKDF (reference sequence). This CDR3 region has 11 residues.

The chain employs TRBV29-1 and TRBJ1-1; D possibly corresponds to TRBD1 (6 bases). This CDR3 has 12 amino acids. Germline lookup yields CDR1 SQVTM and CDR2 ANQGSEA. V lost 5 bases, J lost 2 bases, and 9 bases lay in between. CDR3 residues: CSVLGHNTEAFF. CDR3 DNA sequence: TGCAGCGTTTTGGGACATAACACTGAAGCTTTCTTT.

V gene TRBV7-2 combines with J gene TRBJ2-5; 13 positions match TRBD2. This CDR3 contains 17 residues. Germline assignment: CDR1 SGHTA and CDR2 FQGNSA. V was clipped by 4 bases and J by 0 bases; unmatched bases: 5. The CDR3 region is CASSSRGLAGYQETQYF. The DNA for the CDR3 is TGTGCCAGCAGCTCGAGGGGACTAGCGGGGTACCAAGAGACCCAGTACTTC.

CDR3 bases: TGTGCCAGCAGCTTTCTAGCGGGAGGAACTACAGATACGCAGTATTTT. Its protein is CASSFLAGGTTDTQYF. This rearrangement joins TRBV7-9 to TRBJ2-3, with 11 nucleotides matching TRBD2. The V and J ends lost 3 bases and 3 bases, in that order; junction bases with no gene match: 5. This CDR3 has 16 residues. Germline lookup yields CDR1 SEHNR and CDR2 FQNEAQ (reference sequence). Full variable domain (rest looked up from reference TRBV7-9 and TRBJ2-3): DTGVSQNPRHKITKRGQNVTFRCDPISEHNRLYWYRQTLGQGPEFLTYFQNEAQLEKSRLLSDRFSAERPKGSFSTLEIQRTEQGDSAMYLCASSFLAGGTTDTQYFGPGTRLTVL.

The chain couples TRBV9 to TRBJ2-5; D not resolved. Germline V lookup: CDR1 SGDLS, CDR2 YYNGEE. V lost 0 bases to trimming and J lost 1 base, with 10 bases between them. The CDR3 contains 15 residues. The CDR3 loop reads CASSVEDGPQETQYF. The CDR3 DNA is TGTGCCAGCAGCGTAGAGGACGGGCCCCAAGAGACCCAGTACTTC.

V gene TRBV7-2 combines with J gene TRBJ2-7; possible D gene TRBD1, 6 bases. CDR1 is SGHTA, CDR2 FQGNSA, per germline. This CDR3 spans 14 amino acids. Trimming removed 1 base from V and 2 bases from J, with 9 bases in between. The CDR3 spells CASSLGRGTYEQYF. DNA of the CDR3: TGTGCCAGCAGCTTAGGCAGGGGAACCTACGAGCAGTACTTC.